This T cell receptor beta chain was profiled in a study of blood T cell repertoires in COVID-19. Libraries were prepared by immunoSEQ multiplex PCR; TCRdb keeps only in-frame clonotypes and omits some of them. The sample includes roughly 200,000 clones, 82% seen only once; the top ten take 5.2%. Trimming took 4 bases from V and 6 from J, leaving 13 bases between them. The CDR3 totals 14 residues. Germline V gene lookup returns CDR1 SGHAT and CDR2 FQNNGV. Participants' reported clinical history set cohort assignment. This clone was detected a few times. This TCR derives from a woman in her sixties with acute COVID-19. V is TRBV11-2 and J is TRBJ2-4; perhaps TRBD1 as D (6 bases). The sequencing sample was made of PBMCs or T cells enriched from blood (not recorded which). The CDR3 spells CASSSTGQVNIQYF. Here the CDR3 DNA reads TGTGCCAGCAGCTCCACAGGGCAAGTAAACATTCAGTACTTC.